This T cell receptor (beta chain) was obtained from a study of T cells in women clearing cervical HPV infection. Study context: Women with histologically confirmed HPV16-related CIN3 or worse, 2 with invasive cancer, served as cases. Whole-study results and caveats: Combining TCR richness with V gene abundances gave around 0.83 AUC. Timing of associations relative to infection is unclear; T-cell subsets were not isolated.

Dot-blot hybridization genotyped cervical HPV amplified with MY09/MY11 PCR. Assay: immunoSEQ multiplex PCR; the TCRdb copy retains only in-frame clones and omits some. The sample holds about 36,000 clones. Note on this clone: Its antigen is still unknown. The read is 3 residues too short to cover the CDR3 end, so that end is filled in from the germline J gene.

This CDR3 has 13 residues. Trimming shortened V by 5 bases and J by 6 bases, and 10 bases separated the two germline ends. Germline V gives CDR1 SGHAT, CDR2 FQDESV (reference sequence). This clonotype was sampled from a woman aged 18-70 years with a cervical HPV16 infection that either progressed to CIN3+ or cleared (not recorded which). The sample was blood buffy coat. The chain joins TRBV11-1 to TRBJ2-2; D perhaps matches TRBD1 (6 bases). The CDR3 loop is CASSLRGPGELFF. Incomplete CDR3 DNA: TGTGCCAGCAGCCTCAGGGGTCCCGGGGAG.